What follows describes a single T cell receptor beta chain. Its specificity is unknown. Through a sample-barcoded 5' primer and a J-beta primer mix, a second PCR was run for about 6 to 11 cycles. Each CDR3 protein gets one entry after TCRdb re-called the 5' RACE reads with MiXCR. The sample consists of some 690,000 distinct CDR3 sequences, 20% to 25% of them appearing once. Per sample, at least 5 micrograms of total RNA were extracted. Looked up from germline, CDR1 is SGHKS and CDR2 is YYEKEE (reference sequence). CDR3 length: 15 amino acids. With V trimmed by 7 bases and J by 2 bases, 11 bases remained unmatched. The sample belongs to a study of blood T cells in healthy people across ages. The study's findings and limits: Observed TCR beta diversity per million T cells went down as age went up. This fall followed a roughly linear course with age. Reliance upon unsorted PBMCs precluded definitive naive versus antigen-experienced comparison. Donors of long life had a larger count of naive CD4+ cells and greater diversity than aged donors.

Sequences were obtained from blood. The rearrangement links TRBV5-5 to TRBJ2-5, with 7 bases matching TRBD1. This sequence originates from a man in his sixties or seventies in good health. As DNA, the CDR3 is TGTGCCAGCCTCCCCCGGGGACAGACGCAAGAGACCCAGTACTTC. It is translated as CASLPRGQTQETQYF.